The 12 T cell receptor beta chains listed next were all sequenced from one sample in a study of type 1 regulatory T cells. Using its own MiXCR run on the reads, TCRdb lists one record per CDR3 protein. The sample has about 60,000 distinct CDR3 sequences, more than 45% seen once. Antigens of these TCRs are unknown. Input material: cultured non-Tr1 T cells, either the whole culture or a sorted T cell fraction (not recorded which). The receptors stem from a human donor in good health.

This rearrangement joins TRBV7-2 to TRBJ1-5; 9 positions match TRBD1. The V gene's germline CDR1 is SGHTA and CDR2 FQGNSA. With 4 bases clipped from V and 10 bases from J, the junction kept 11 bases outside the gene matches. CDR3 length: 15 residues. The CDR3 nucleotides are TGTGCCAGCAGCTCCGCGGGGACAGGGATCTTTCCCCAGCATTTT. Amino acid sequence: CASSSAGTGIFPQHF.

This clonotype was seen a handful of times. This chain joins TRBV2 and TRBJ2-1, with TRBD2 matching 7 bases. CDR1 is SNHLY, CDR2 FYNNEI, per germline. The CDR3 contains 16 residues. The ends lost 2 bases at V and 7 bases at J; junction bases unmatched: 11. This CDR3 reads CASSEIPLARGNEQFF. In DNA form, the CDR3 reads TGTGCCAGCAGTGAAATCCCGTTAGCGCGGGGGAATGAGCAGTTCTTC.

This chain uses TRBV3-1 with TRBJ2-2, with 8 bases lining up with TRBD2. V trimming: 7 bases; J trimming: 2 bases; junction bases outside the gene matches: 9. Germline V lookup: CDR1 LGHDT, CDR2 YNNKEL (reference sequence). This CDR3 spans 16 amino acids. The DNA for the CDR3 is TGTGCCAGCAAGGCGCGGGGGGCTTTAAACACCGGGGAGCTGTTTTTT. Its translation: CASKARGALNTGELFF.

This clonotype was picked up a small number of times. V is TRBV7-9 and J is TRBJ1-4; D is uncertain. Germline V gives CDR1 SEHNR, CDR2 FQNEAQ (reference sequence). With 4 bases removed from V and 5 bases from J, the gap between germline ends came to 14 bases. The CDR3 length is 15 residues. CDR3 amino acids: CASSSATGRNEKLFF. Here the CDR3 DNA reads TGTGCCAGCAGCTCCGCCACGGGTAGAAATGAAAAACTGTTTTTT.

This rearrangement joins TRBV7-9 to TRBJ2-1; no firm D call. The germline V gene has CDR1 SEHNR and CDR2 FQNEAQ (reference sequence). V lost 3 bases and J lost 8, with 14 bases in between. The CDR3 length is 14 residues. Written as DNA, the CDR3 is TGTGCCAGCAGCTTCGACCCGGGTCGGGATGAGCAGTTCTTC. This encodes CASSFDPGRDEQFF. Complete variable domain (other parts from reference TRBV7-9 and TRBJ2-1): DTGVSQNPRHKITKRGQNVTFRCDPISEHNRLYWYRQTLGQGPEFLTYFQNEAQLEKSRLLSDRFSAERPKGSFSTLEIQRTEQGDSAMYLCASSFDPGRDEQFFGPGTRLTVL.

This clonotype has a count of ten or more. This chain links TRBV6-6 with TRBJ1-3; possibly TRBD1 for D (5 bases). V was shortened by 2 bases and J by 7 bases, with 15 bases between the two germline ends. CDR3 length equals 15 residues. Germline values: CDR1 MNHNY, CDR2 SVGAGI (reference sequence). The CDR3 is CASSYPASSGNTIYF. The CDR3 DNA sequence: TGTGCCAGCAGTTACCCAGCCAGCTCAGGGAACACCATATATTTT.

There are a few counts of this clonotype. The chain joins TRBV7-9 to TRBJ2-1; D is uncertain. Trimming took 3 bases from V and 6 from J, leaving 12 bases between them. This CDR3 spans 14 amino acids. Germline V gene sequence: CDR1 SEHNR, CDR2 FQNEAQ (reference sequence). DNA of the CDR3: TGTGCCAGCAGCTTGTTTTCGGGTTCCAATGAGCAGTTCTTC. Translating gives CASSLFSGSNEQFF. Full variable domain (outside the CDR3, taken from reference TRBV7-9 and TRBJ2-1): DTGVSQNPRHKITKRGQNVTFRCDPISEHNRLYWYRQTLGQGPEFLTYFQNEAQLEKSRLLSDRFSAERPKGSFSTLEIQRTEQGDSAMYLCASSLFSGSNEQFFGPGTRLTVL.

This clonotype occurred a few times. This chain joins TRBV20-1 and TRBJ2-1, with 11 bases that match TRBD2. CDR3 length equals 15 residues. CDR1 and CDR2 (germline): DFQATT, SNEGSKA (reference sequence). The chain's CDR3 is CSATSGGTWGNEQFF. In DNA, the CDR3 is TGCAGCGCCACTAGCGGGGGAACTTGGGGAAATGAGCAGTTCTTC.

V and J are TRBV7-9 and TRBJ2-2; the D gene could be TRBD1 or TRBD2 (5 bases each). The CDR3 covers 17 residues. Trimming left V 5 bases short and J 1 base short, with 17 bases between. Per germline, CDR1 SEHNR and CDR2 FQNEAQ (reference sequence). The CDR3 DNA follows: TGTGCCAGCAGCCTCGGGACGGTTGCTGGGAACACCGGGGAGCTGTTTTTT. It is translated as CASSLGTVAGNTGELFF. Full variable domain (remainder filled in from reference TRBV7-9 and TRBJ2-2): DTGVSQNPRHKITKRGQNVTFRCDPISEHNRLYWYRQTLGQGPEFLTYFQNEAQLEKSRLLSDRFSAERPKGSFSTLEIQRTEQGDSAMYLCASSLGTVAGNTGELFFGEGSRLTVL.

The chain combines TRBV6-5 with TRBJ1-2; D is unclear. Between the trimmed V and J ends, which lost 3 bases and 0 bases, there was a span of 11 bases. In germline, CDR1 is MNHEY, CDR2 SVGAGI. This CDR3 spans 15 amino acids. In DNA form, the CDR3 reads TGTGCCAGCAGTTATAGGACGGATGCTAACTATGGCTACACCTTC. It is translated as CASSYRTDANYGYTF.

Written as DNA, the CDR3 is TGTGCCATCAGGGACCTCCAAGGAAACACCATATATTTT. Translating gives CAIRDLQGNTIYF. The chain has TRBV10-3 and TRBJ1-3; D is unclear. The CDR3 spans 13 residues. Germline-derived CDR1 and CDR2 are ENHRY and SYGVKD. The ends were cut back, 6 bases at V and 4 bases at J, with 10 bases in the middle.

The rearrangement uses TRBV10-3 and TRBJ2-7, with 8 bases aligning to TRBD1. CDR1 ENHRY and CDR2 SYGVKD come from the germline V gene. The length of the CDR3 is 14 residues. Trimming at V came to 3 bases and at J to 3 bases, leaving 4 bases not matched to a gene. CDR3 region: CAISDLQGDYEQYF. CDR3 bases: TGTGCCATCAGTGACTTACAGGGGGACTACGAGCAGTACTTC.